The sequence of this TCR beta chain was determined in a study of vaccination and CD4 T cells after COVID-19 (dated by TCRdb to the early 2020s). Study-level background: Convalescent patients had a positive SARS-CoV-2 result on nasal swab PCR, and of these patients, nine had mild disease and one had severe disease. In the convalescent cohort there were six males and four females, among whom were two Hispanic individuals, seven Caucasians, two Asians and one multiracial person. Each participant got two doses of either the Pfizer-BioNTech BNT162b2 vaccine (n=8) or the Moderna mRNA-1273 vaccine (n=2). Post-COVID blood samples were collected from convalescent patients a median of roughly 100 days after diagnosis, with a range of about 30 to 161 days. Post-vaccine blood samples were collected a median of approximately 72 days after the second vaccine dose, ranging from about 13 to 241 days. For stimulating the cultures, overlapping spike peptide pools were used, derived from SARS-CoV-2 as well as from the common cold coronaviruses HCoV-NL63, HCoV-OC43 and HCoV-229E. In control cultures, a CEFX viral epitope pool was used as positive control, an HIV-1 Nef peptide pool was used as negative control, or no peptide was added. In over 8 COVID-19 convalescent patients and a handful of infection-naive healthy vaccine recipients, the spike-specific CD4+ TCR repertoire before mRNA vaccination was compared with the repertoire after mRNA vaccination. Here is what the overall study found, with its caveats: Although the median number of SARS-CoV-2-reactive clonotypes went up from around 19 after infection to 38 after vaccination, the increase was not significant. In convalescent patients, nearly all vaccine-specific clones (304 of 307) were found to be mono-reactive for SARS-CoV-2 spike rather than cross-reactive with common cold coronaviruses. In convalescent patients, a median roughly 87% of post-vaccine SARS-CoV-2-reactive clones were detected only after vaccination, and vaccine-specific priming was suggested by this finding. Relatively few convalescent patients were included in the study, and early timepoints after natural infection were not analyzed.

The method was PCR. DNA from cultured CD4+ T cells was subjected to TCR sequencing with the Oncomine TCR Beta short-read assay at the Johns Hopkins FTIC core. The QIAamp micro DNA kit was used to extract genomic DNA from the cultured CD4+ T cells. Oncomine TCR Beta libraries made from cultured CD4+ T cells were pooled using unique dual indexes and sequenced on an Illumina iSeq 100. In the original analysis: Non-productive sequences were removed, and CDR3s that did not start with C, did not end with F or W, or were shorter than 7 amino acids were discarded. The MANAFEST web application identified antigen-specific clonotypes by comparing peptide-stimulated wells against reference wells and other culture wells. For a clone to be called positive, the clone needed an FDR below 0.05, an odds ratio above 5, and a productive frequency above 0.1% in at least two of three replicate wells. A clonotype counted as cross-reactive if it showed significant expansion both in the SARS-CoV-2 spike wells and in at least one common cold coronavirus spike condition. Similarity between CDR3 sequences was evaluated in R version 3.6.1 using Levenshtein distances (stringdist) and unrooted phylogenetic trees (ape). TCRdb redid the processing of the public reads, applying fastp at Q25 and MiXCR, and retained in-frame beta chains. Rows are combined by CDR3 protein, so each entry shows the most common genes and DNA. Clone size and V and J calls follow TCRdb, not the original study. For this sample the table gives 26,000 or so distinct CDR3 sequences, of which roughly 45% were detected only once. More than 6% of the sample is held by the ten biggest clonotypes.

Interpreted using the paper, the treatment or condition label stands for: approximately nine-day PBMC culture with coronavirus spike peptide pools or control peptides (ViraFEST assay). To expand antigen-specific T cells with peptide pools and then pick out the expanded clonotypes through TCR sequencing, the study relied on the ViraFEST assay. The convalescent patients' positive SARS-CoV-2 PCR tests fell between March and December 2020, which was before the Alpha, Beta and Delta variants emerged in the United States. Each well held around 2 million PBMCs cultured in IMDM containing roughly 5% human AB serum and 9 to 10 IU/ml IL-2, with about 10 ug/ml peptide pools added. Half of the culture medium was replaced with fresh IL-2-containing medium on days 3 and 7. After roughly 9 days of culture, CD4+ T cells were isolated by negative selection with the EasySep CD4+ T cell isolation kit. Ficoll-Paque Plus gradient centrifugation was used to isolate PBMCs from whole blood, and the isolated PBMCs were then either used fresh or cryopreserved at -140C. Triplicate wells were generally used for each culture condition.

On this clonotype itself: There is no known antigen for this receptor. No qualities accompany the bases; no much larger clone lies one base away.

This receptor was identified in a human donor who had recovered from COVID-19. The sequenced sample was CD4+ T cells from blood, cultured in vitro.

CDR3 loop: CAISGGGTPGNTGELFF. The DNA sequence is as follows: TGTGCCATCAGTGGGGGGGGGACACCTGGAAACACCGGGGAGCTGTTTTTT. The chain is made from TRBV10-3 and TRBJ2-2; TRBD2 could be the D gene, as 7 bases match. The germline V gene provides CDR1 ENHRY and CDR2 SYGVKD. Between the V and J ends, shortened by 4 bases and 2 bases respectively, the junction contains 17 bases. From the cysteine up to the phenylalanine, the CDR3 has a length of 17 residues. The entry retains the CDR3 DNA only, 51 bases that are in frame from base 1.